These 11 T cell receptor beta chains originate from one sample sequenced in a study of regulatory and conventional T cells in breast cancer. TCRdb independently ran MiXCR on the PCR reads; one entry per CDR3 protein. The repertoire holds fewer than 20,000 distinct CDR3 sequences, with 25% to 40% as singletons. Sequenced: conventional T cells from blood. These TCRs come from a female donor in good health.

The CDR3 spells CASSSVGLAGASLNEQFF. In DNA form, the CDR3 reads TGTGCCAGCAGTTCTGTAGGACTAGCGGGAGCGTCGTTGAATGAGCAGTTCTTC. The genes are TRBV7-6 and TRBJ2-1; TRBD2 agrees at 13 bases. The CDR3 is 18 amino acids. Losses at the gene ends were 6 bases for V and 7 bases for J; bases not matched to a gene: 15. Germline CDR1 and CDR2: SGHVS and FNYEAQ.

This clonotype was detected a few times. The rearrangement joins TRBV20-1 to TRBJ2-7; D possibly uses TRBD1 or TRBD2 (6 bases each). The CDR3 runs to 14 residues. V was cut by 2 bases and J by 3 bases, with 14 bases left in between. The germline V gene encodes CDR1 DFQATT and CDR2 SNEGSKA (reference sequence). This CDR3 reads CSARPRGRGYEQYF. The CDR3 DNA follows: TGCAGTGCTAGACCACGGGGGCGGGGCTACGAGCAGTACTTC.

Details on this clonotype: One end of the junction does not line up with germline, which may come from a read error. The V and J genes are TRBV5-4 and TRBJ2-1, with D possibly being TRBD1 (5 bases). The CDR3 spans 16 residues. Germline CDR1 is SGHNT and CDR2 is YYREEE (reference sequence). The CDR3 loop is CASSLGGSSSYKEQFF. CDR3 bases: TGTGCCAGCAGCTTGGGGGGCTCGAGCTCCTACAAGGAGCAGTTCTTC.

CDR3: CSVDRVWGETQYF. In nucleotides, the CDR3 is TGCAGCGTTGATAGGGTCTGGGGGGAGACCCAGTACTTC. The V gene is TRBV29-1, the J gene TRBJ2-5; D is possibly TRBD1 or TRBD2 (5 bases each). V was cut by 3 bases and J by 5 bases, with 13 bases left in between. The CDR3 runs 13 residues. Per germline, CDR1 SQVTM and CDR2 ANQGSEA.

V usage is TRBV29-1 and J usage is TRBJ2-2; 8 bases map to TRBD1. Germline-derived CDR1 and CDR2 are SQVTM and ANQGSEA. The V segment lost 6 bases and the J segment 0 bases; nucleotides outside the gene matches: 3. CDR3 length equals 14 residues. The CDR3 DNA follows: TGCAGCGTAGGACAGGGAACGAACACCGGGGAGCTGTTTTTT. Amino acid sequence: CSVGQGTNTGELFF.

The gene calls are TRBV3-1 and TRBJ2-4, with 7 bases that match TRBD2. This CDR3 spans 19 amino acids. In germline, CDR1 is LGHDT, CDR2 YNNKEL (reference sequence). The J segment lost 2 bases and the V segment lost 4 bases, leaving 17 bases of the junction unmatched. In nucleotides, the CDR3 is TGTGCCAGCAGCCCAGATCCGTGGACTAGTGACGCATCCAAAAACATTCAGTACTTC. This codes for CASSPDPWTSDASKNIQYF.

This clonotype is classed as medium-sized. CDR3 residues: CASSLVGGAKNIQYF. As DNA, the CDR3 is TGTGCCAGCAGCTTAGTGGGAGGGGCCAAAAACATTCAGTACTTC. This chain links TRBV7-6 with TRBJ2-4, with 7 positions matching TRBD2. Germline V gene lookup returns CDR1 SGHVS and CDR2 FNYEAQ. CDR3 length: 15 residues. V shed 1 base and J 1 base; nucleotides not matched to a gene: 1.

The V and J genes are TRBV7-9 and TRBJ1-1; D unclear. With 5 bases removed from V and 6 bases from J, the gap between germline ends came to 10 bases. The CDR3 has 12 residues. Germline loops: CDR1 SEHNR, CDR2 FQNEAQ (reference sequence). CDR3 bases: TGTGCCAGCAGCCCGGACGGACCTGAAGCTTTCTTT. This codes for CASSPDGPEAFF. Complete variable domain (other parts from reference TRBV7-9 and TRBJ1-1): DTGVSQNPRHKITKRGQNVTFRCDPISEHNRLYWYRQTLGQGPEFLTYFQNEAQLEKSRLLSDRFSAERPKGSFSTLEIQRTEQGDSAMYLCASSPDGPEAFFGQGTRLTVV.

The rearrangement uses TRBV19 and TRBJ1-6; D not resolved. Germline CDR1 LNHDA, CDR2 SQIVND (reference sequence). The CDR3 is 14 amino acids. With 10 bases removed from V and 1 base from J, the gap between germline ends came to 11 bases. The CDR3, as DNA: TGTGCCACCCGGTCTTCTTCCTATAATTCACCCCTCCACTTT. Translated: CATRSSSYNSPLHF.

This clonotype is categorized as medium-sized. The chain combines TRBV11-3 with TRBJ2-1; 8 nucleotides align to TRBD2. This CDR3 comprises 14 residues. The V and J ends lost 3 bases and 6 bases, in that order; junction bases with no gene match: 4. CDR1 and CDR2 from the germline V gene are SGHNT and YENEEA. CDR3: CASSLGGRPNEQFF. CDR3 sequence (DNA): TGTGCCAGCAGCTTGGGCGGGAGGCCCAATGAGCAGTTCTTC.

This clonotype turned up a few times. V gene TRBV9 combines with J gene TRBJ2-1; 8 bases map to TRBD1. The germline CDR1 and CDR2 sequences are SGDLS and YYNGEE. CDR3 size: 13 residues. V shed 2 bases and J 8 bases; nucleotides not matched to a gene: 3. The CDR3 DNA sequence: TGTGCCAGCAGCGTCGGGACAGGCTATGAGCAGTTCTTC. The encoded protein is CASSVGTGYEQFF. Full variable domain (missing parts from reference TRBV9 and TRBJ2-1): DSGVTQTPKHLITATGQRVTLRCSPRSGDLSVYWYQQSLDQGLQFLIQYYNGEERAKGNILERFSAQQFPDLHSELNLSSLELGDSALYFCASSVGTGYEQFFGPGTRLTVL.